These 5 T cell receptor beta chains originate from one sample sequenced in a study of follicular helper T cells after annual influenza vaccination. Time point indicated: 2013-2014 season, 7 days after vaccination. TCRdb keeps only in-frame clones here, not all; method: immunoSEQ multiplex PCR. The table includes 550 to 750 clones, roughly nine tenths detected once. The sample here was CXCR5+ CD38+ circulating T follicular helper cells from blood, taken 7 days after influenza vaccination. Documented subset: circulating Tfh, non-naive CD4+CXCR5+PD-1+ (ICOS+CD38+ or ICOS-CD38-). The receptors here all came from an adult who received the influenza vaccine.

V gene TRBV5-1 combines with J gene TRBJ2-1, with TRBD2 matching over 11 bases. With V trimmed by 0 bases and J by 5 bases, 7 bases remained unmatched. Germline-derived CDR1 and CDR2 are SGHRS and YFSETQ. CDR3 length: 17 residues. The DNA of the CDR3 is TGCGCCAGCAGCTTGGCCGTAGCGGGGGGGCCTAACAATGAGCAGTTCTTC. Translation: CASSLAVAGGPNNEQFF.

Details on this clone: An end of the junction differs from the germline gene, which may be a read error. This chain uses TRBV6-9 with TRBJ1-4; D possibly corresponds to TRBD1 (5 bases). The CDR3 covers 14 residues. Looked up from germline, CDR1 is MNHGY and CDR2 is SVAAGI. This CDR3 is CASTGIRVTQSKIF. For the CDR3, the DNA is TGTGCCAGCACTGGGATCAGGGTTACTCAAAGCAAGATTTTT.

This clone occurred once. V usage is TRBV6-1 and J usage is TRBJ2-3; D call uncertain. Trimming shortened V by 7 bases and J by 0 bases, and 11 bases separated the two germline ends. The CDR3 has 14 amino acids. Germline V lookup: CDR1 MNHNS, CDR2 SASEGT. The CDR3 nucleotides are TGTGCCAGCAAACAACAGATAAGCACAGATACGCAGTATTTT. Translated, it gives CASKQQISTDTQYF.

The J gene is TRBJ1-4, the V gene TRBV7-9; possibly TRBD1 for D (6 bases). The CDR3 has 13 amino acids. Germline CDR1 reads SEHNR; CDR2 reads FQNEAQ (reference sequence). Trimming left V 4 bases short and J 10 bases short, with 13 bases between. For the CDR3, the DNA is TGTGCCAGCAGCTACGACACAGGGTCAAAACTGTTTTTT. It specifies CASSYDTGSKLFF.

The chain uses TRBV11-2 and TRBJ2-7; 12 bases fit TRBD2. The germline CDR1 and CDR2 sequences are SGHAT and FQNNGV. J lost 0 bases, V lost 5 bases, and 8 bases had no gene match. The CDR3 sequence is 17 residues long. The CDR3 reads CASSPGLAGFSSYEQYF. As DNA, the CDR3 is TGTGCCAGCAGCCCGGGACTAGCGGGTTTTAGCTCCTACGAGCAGTACTTC. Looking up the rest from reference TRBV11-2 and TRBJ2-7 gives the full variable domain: EAGVAQSPRYKIIEKRQSVAFWCNPISGHATLYWYQQILGQGPKLLIQFQNNGVVDDSQLPKDRFSAERLKGVDSTLKIQPAKLEDSAVYLCASSPGLAGFSSYEQYFGPGTRLTVT.